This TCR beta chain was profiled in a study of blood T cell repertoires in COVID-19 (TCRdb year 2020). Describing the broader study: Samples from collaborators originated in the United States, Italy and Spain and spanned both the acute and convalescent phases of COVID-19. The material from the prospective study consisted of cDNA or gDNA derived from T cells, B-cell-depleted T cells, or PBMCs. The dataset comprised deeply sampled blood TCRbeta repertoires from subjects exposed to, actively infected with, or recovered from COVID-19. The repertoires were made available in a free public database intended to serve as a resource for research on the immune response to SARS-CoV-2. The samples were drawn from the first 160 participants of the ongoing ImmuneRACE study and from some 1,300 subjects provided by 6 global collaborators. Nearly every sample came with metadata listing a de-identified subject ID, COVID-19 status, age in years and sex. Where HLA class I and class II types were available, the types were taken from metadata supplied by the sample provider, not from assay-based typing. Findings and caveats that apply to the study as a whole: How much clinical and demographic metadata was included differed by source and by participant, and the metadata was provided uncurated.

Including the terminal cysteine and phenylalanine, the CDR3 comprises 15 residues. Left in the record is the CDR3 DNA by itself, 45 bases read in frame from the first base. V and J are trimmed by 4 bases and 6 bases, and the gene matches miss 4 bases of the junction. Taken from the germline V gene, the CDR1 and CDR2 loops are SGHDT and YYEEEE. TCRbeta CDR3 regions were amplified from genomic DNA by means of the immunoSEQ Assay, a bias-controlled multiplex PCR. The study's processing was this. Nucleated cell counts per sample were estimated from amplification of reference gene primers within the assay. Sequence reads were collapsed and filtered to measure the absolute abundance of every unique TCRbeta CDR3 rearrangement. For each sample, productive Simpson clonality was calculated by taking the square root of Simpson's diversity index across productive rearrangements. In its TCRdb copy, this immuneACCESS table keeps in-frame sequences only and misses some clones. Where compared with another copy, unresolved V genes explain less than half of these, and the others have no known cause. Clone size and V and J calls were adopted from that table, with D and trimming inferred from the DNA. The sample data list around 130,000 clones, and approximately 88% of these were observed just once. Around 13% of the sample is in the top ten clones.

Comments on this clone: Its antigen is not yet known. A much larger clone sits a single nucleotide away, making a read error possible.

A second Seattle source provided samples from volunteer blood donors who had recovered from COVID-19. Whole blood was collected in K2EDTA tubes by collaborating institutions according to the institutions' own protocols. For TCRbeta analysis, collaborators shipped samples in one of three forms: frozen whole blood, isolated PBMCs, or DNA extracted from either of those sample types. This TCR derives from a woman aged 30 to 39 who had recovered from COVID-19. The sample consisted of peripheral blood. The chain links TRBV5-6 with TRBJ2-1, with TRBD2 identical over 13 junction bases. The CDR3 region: CASSLTSGGLNEQFF. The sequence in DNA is TGTGCCAGCAGCCTGACTAGCGGGGGGCTCAATGAGCAGTTCTTC.